This T cell receptor (beta chain) was recovered during a study of cytomegalovirus exposure and HLA in healthy donors. About this clone: Its antigen remains unknown.

A multiplex PCR was run with 60 Vbeta primers and 13 Jbeta primers. The method was immunoSEQ multiplex PCR; TCRdb's version includes in-frame clones alone and lacks a portion of them. In the table there are around 120,000 clones, roughly three quarters of which are singletons. V shed 9 bases, J shed 0 bases, and the junction held 7 bases outside the gene matches. The CDR3 covers 16 residues. The germline CDR1 and CDR2 sequences are LNHDA and SQIVND (reference sequence). Study conclusions and caveats: Among donors in an Asian-associated ancestry cluster, a later analysis reportedly found fewer N-insertions than the approximately 700-donor mean.

The rearrangement uses TRBV19 and TRBJ2-6; 8 bases align to TRBD1. Sequencing was carried out using PBMCs. The TCR originated in a man aged 45 to 65 in good health and CMV-seropositive. Here the CDR3 reads CASGQGSHSGANVLTF. DNA of the CDR3: TGTGCCAGCGGACAGGGTTCCCACTCTGGGGCCAACGTCCTGACTTTC.